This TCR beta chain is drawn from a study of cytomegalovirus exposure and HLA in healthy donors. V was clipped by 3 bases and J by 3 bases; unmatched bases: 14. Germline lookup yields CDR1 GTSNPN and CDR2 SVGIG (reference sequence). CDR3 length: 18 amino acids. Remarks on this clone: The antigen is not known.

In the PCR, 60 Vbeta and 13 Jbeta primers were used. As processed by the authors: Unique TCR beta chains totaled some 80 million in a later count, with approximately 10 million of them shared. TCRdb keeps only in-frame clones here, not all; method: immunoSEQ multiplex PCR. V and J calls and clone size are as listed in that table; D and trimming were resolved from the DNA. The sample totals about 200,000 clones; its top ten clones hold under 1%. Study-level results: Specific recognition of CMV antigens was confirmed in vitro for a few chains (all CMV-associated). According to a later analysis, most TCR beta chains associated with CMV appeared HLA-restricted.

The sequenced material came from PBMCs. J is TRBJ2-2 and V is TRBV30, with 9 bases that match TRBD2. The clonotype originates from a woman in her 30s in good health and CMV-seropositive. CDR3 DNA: TGTGCCTGGAGCCATTTTGAAGGGCTAGCGGGGTACACCGGGGAGCTGTTTTTT. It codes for CAWSHFEGLAGYTGELFF.